The rows below give T cell receptor beta chains drawn from one sample of a study of blood T cell repertoires in COVID-19. Some clones are missing from TCRdb's copy, which holds only in-frame ones; the method was immunoSEQ multiplex PCR. The sample holds over 150,000 clones, approximately 85% seen once. Sequenced material: peripheral blood. The receptor set was obtained from a man in his fifties or sixties with COVID-19, enrolled during active disease. Both conserved end residues are trimmed from each CDR3. Rows give clone size only sometimes, using once, few, many, or a class for an expanded clone.

-	TRBV18	ASSPPPSGVYNEQF
few	TRBV6-5	ASSPGKYTEAF
-	TRBV5-1	ASRETTVYGYT
-	TRBV6-2/TRBV6-3	ASSPSGSPGTEAF
-	TRBV6-5	ASSYLSGGLGAF
-	TRBV18	ASSPRTENTGELF
-	TRBV2	ASGGQTILNTEAF
once	TRBV6-2/TRBV6-3	ASSLTQGAGNTEAF
-	TRBV4-3	ASSQEGLAAYEQY
few	TRBV25-1	ASSESVMTPYGYT
-	TRBV27	ASSNFAGNTPYT